The 10 T cell receptor beta chains below all came from one sample that was sequenced in a study of cytomegalovirus exposure and HLA in healthy donors. PCR employed 60 Vbeta and 13 Jbeta primers. Method: immunoSEQ multiplex PCR; TCRdb's copy keeps in-frame clones and lacks some. The sample carries 55,000 to 70,000 clones, 55% to 70% recorded once. Input material: PBMCs. The receptors originated from a woman aged 45-59 years in good health and CMV-seronegative.

The chain combines TRBV10-3 with TRBJ2-7; 9 nucleotides agree with TRBD1. In germline, CDR1 is ENHRY, CDR2 SYGVKD. This CDR3 is built from 13 residues. The V segment lost 7 bases and the J segment 5 bases; nucleotides outside the gene matches: 6. The CDR3 region has the DNA TGTGCCATCAAGGGACAGGGTGTCCACGAGCAGTACTTC. Its protein is CAIKGQGVHEQYF.

The genes are TRBV25-1 and TRBJ1-2; possibly TRBD1 for D (6 bases). The CDR3 is 13 amino acids. Germline V gene sequence: CDR1 MGHDK, CDR2 SYGVNS. The V and J ends lost 5 bases and 0 bases respectively, with 7 bases between them. CDR3 in amino acids: CASSNRANYGYTF. The CDR3 coding sequence is TGTGCCAGCAGTAACAGGGCTAACTATGGCTACACCTTC.

The chain couples TRBV15 to TRBJ1-5; D remains ambiguous. The CDR3 runs 15 residues. V was shortened by 5 bases and J by 0 bases, with 11 bases between the two germline ends. The germline CDR1 and CDR2 sequences are LNHNV and YYDKDF (reference sequence). The CDR3 nucleotides read TGTGCCACCAGCCCCCAGCAGGCTAGCAATCAGCCCCAGCATTTT. Translating gives CATSPQQASNQPQHF.

This sequence joins TRBV5-1 and TRBJ1-5; D remains unclear. Germline lookup yields CDR1 SGHRS and CDR2 YFSETQ. Trimming took off 0 bases at V and 0 bases at J, with 7 bases between the two ends. The length of the CDR3 is 15 residues. The CDR3 coding sequence is TGCGCCAGCAGCTTGGACGGTTATAGCAATCAGCCCCAGCATTTT. Amino acids: CASSLDGYSNQPQHF.

V usage is TRBV6-5 and J usage is TRBJ1-5, with D unresolved. Trimming shortened V by 6 bases and J by 9 bases, and 18 bases separated the two germline ends. Germline CDR1 reads MNHEY; CDR2 reads SVGAGI. This CDR3 is built from 14 residues. This CDR3 reads CASSPGFPLGPQHF. The CDR3 DNA is TGTGCCAGCAGCCCCGGGTTTCCCCTGGGGCCCCAGCATTTT.

V and J are TRBV28 and TRBJ2-1, with 12 bases aligning to TRBD1. The CDR3 length is 15 residues. Germline lookup yields CDR1 MDHEN and CDR2 SYDVKM. The J segment lost 12 bases and the V segment lost 6 bases, leaving 12 bases of the junction unmatched. This chain's CDR3 is CASSTPGTGGWGQFF. The CDR3 DNA follows: TGTGCCAGCAGCACCCCCGGGACAGGGGGCTGGGGGCAGTTCTTC. Together with reference TRBV28 and TRBJ2-1, the CDR3 gives the full variable domain: DVKVTQSSRYLVKRTGEKVFLECVQDMDHENMFWYRQDPGLGLRLIYFSYDVKMKEKGDIPEGYSVSREKKERFSLILESASTNQTSMYLCASSTPGTGGWGQFFGPGTRLTVL.

V usage is TRBV6-1 and J usage is TRBJ2-1; no clear D. V was cut by 3 bases and J by 0 bases, with 6 bases left in between. Germline V gene data show CDR1 as MNHNS and CDR2 as SASEGT. The CDR3 has 14 amino acids. CDR3 bases: TGTGCCAGCAGTGACCGGAGCTCCTACAATGAGCAGTTCTTC. It encodes CASSDRSSYNEQFF.

This clone occurred a few times. The chain links TRBV4-3 to TRBJ1-1; a weak D match, TRBD1 (5 bases). The germline gives CDR1 LGHNA, CDR2 YSLEER. The CDR3 has 16 amino acids. Trimming shortened V by 7 bases and J by 2 bases, and 20 bases separated the two germline ends. The CDR3 loop reads CASTLGTRGRNTEAFF. As DNA, the CDR3 is TGCGCCAGCACCCTAGGGACTCGGGGAAGAAACACTGAAGCTTTCTTT.

J is TRBJ2-7 and V is TRBV28; 9 bases align to TRBD1. From germline, CDR1 is MDHEN and CDR2 SYDVKM. J gave up 11 bases and V 1 base, and 3 bases lay outside the gene matches. This CDR3 is 12 amino acids long. The CDR3 loop reads CASSLLGQGEYF. The CDR3, as DNA: TGTGCCAGCAGTTTATTGGGACAGGGAGAGTACTTC.

This clone was counted a few times. The chain joins TRBV2 to TRBJ1-1, with 7 bases identical to TRBD1. V gave up 7 bases and J gave up 8 bases; unmatched junction bases: 10. The CDR3 runs to 13 residues. CDR1 and CDR2 (germline): SNHLY, FYNNEI. CDR3 loop: CASIPPRGREAFF. The CDR3 DNA follows: TGTGCCAGCATTCCCCCTAGGGGGCGAGAAGCTTTCTTT.